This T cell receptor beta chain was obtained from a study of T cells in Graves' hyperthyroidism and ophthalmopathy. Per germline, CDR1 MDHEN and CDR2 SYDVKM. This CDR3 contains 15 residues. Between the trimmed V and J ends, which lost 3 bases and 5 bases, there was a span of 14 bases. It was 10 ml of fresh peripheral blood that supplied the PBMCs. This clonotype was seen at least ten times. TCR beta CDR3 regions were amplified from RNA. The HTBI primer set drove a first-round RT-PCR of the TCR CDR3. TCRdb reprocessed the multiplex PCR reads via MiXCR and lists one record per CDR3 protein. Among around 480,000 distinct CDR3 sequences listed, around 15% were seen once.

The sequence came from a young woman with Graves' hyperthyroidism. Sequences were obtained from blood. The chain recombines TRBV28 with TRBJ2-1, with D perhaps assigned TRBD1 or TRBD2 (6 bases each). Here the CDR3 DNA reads TGTGCCAGCAGTTTGAGGGGGGCAGGGAACAATGAGCAGTTCTTC. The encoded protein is CASSLRGAGNNEQFF.